Below, one TCR beta chain is given with its context. Original processing methods: Researchers report that nucleated cell counts were estimated from reference gene primer amplification. Some clones are missing from TCRdb's copy, which holds only in-frame ones; the method was immunoSEQ multiplex PCR. V, J and clone size derive from that table, while D and trimming were established from the DNA sequence. The table has some 200,000 clones, approximately 90% seen once. The CDR3 loop spans 12 amino acids. Trimming took off 9 bases at V and 1 base at J, with 10 bases between the two ends. Germline V gene sequence: CDR1 MNHNY, CDR2 SVGAGI (reference sequence). This entry comes from a study of blood T cell repertoires in COVID-19. Whole-study context: Acute and convalescent COVID-19 specimens originated in the United States, Italy and Spain. Nucleic acid was either cDNA or gDNA, and it came from T cells, B-cell-depleted T cells, or PBMCs.

The TCR was taken from a young man with acute or convalescent COVID-19. The genes are TRBV6-6 and TRBJ2-7; perhaps TRBD2 as D (5 bases). The sample taken for sequencing was peripheral blood. The CDR3 coding sequence is TGTGCCAGTGGACTTCAGTCCTACGAGCAGTACTTC. Encoded protein: CASGLQSYEQYF.